This T cell receptor beta chain was obtained from a study of regulatory T cells in long-lasting Graves disease. Time point: persistent/refractory GD, antithyroid drugs over 5 years with positive TRAb. TCR sequences were obtained from RNA taken from PBMCs. The authors drew around 9 milliliters of peripheral blood into EDTA tubes. The CDR3 sequence is 15 residues long. V was clipped by 6 bases and J by 2 bases; unmatched bases: 4. Germline V gives CDR1 PRHDT, CDR2 FYEKMQ (reference sequence). Sequencing libraries for TCR beta were prepared with iRepertoire HTBI primers and Arm-PCR of CDR3 regions. TCRdb used MiXCR to reprocess the multiplex PCR reads, holding one entry per CDR3 protein. The data hold about 430,000 distinct CDR3 sequences, with roughly 21% observed a single time. This clonotype was picked up many times.

The sequences come from peripheral blood mononuclear cells (PBMCs), collected when the disease was refractory, from a patient treated with antithyroid drugs. The source of this sequence is a female donor with Graves disease. V is TRBV13 and J is TRBJ2-2, with TRBD1 identical over 9 bases. The CDR3 DNA reads as TGTGCCAGCAGGCCACAGGGGGCAAACACCGGGGAGCTGTTTTTT. This gives the protein CASRPQGANTGELFF.